This T cell receptor (beta chain) was recovered during a study of T cell repertoires in cytomegalovirus infection. The overall study: Recently identified HLA-C-restricted CMV epitopes were used, and well-studied HLA-B-restricted CMV epitopes were used as well. Public signatures in TCR beta pointed to CMV infection and matching HLA type.

General study findings and limits: Summed frequency of shared TCR beta families picked out CMV carriers who also had the relevant HLA. Across the ex vivo response, the dominant clonotypes were HLA-C-restricted CMV-specific TCR beta clonotypes.

The CDR3 has 16 residues. The J segment lost 3 bases and the V segment lost 2 bases, leaving 7 bases of the junction unmatched. CDR1 and CDR2 from the germline V gene are MNHEY and SVGEGT. Of note for this clonotype: Its antigen remains unidentified.

TCRdb re-derived calls from the reads in MiXCR, one entry per CDR3 protein. The sample includes 550,000 to 700,000 distinct CDR3 sequences, 40% of them seen just once. This TCR derives from a human donor in good health (CMV status not recorded). Some clones in this sample may be carry-over from other donors' samples. The input for sequencing was cultured PBMCs, taken from culture after CMV antigen stimulation. J is TRBJ2-7 and V is TRBV6-2 or TRBV6-3; 10 nucleotides align to TRBD2. CDR3 sequence (DNA): TGTGCCAGCAGTTACAGTGTTACTAGCGGGAACTACGAGCAGTACTTC. Translated, it gives CASSYSVTSGNYEQYF.